This entry describes one T cell receptor beta chain. Trimming took 8 bases from V and 5 from J; bases not matched to a gene: 9. The germline V gene encodes CDR1 LNHDA and CDR2 SQIVND (reference sequence). The CDR3 covers 13 residues. These data originate in a study of shared clonotypes between healthy human individuals. The protocol was immunoSEQ multiplex PCR, while the TCRdb copy is restricted to in-frame clones and leaves out a portion. The sample contains under 2,500,000 clones, approximately 94% of which appear only once. Sequencing was carried out using naive CD4+ T cells sorted from blood. Regarding subset: CD45RA+ positively selected. The chain combines TRBV19 with TRBJ2-7, with TRBD2 identical over 7 bases. This clonotype was sampled from a man aged 18 to 30 in good health. In nucleotides, the CDR3 is TGTGCCAGTCGAAGGGAGGGGAGGGACGAGCAGTACTTC. Protein product: CASRREGRDEQYF. The entire variable domain, with the rest obtained from reference TRBV19 and TRBJ2-7, is as follows: DGGITQSPKYLFRKEGQNVTLSCEQNLNHDAMYWYRQDPGQGLRLIYYSQIVNDFQKGDIAEGYSVSREKKESFPLTVTSAQKNPTAFYLCASRREGRDEQYFGPGTRLTVT.